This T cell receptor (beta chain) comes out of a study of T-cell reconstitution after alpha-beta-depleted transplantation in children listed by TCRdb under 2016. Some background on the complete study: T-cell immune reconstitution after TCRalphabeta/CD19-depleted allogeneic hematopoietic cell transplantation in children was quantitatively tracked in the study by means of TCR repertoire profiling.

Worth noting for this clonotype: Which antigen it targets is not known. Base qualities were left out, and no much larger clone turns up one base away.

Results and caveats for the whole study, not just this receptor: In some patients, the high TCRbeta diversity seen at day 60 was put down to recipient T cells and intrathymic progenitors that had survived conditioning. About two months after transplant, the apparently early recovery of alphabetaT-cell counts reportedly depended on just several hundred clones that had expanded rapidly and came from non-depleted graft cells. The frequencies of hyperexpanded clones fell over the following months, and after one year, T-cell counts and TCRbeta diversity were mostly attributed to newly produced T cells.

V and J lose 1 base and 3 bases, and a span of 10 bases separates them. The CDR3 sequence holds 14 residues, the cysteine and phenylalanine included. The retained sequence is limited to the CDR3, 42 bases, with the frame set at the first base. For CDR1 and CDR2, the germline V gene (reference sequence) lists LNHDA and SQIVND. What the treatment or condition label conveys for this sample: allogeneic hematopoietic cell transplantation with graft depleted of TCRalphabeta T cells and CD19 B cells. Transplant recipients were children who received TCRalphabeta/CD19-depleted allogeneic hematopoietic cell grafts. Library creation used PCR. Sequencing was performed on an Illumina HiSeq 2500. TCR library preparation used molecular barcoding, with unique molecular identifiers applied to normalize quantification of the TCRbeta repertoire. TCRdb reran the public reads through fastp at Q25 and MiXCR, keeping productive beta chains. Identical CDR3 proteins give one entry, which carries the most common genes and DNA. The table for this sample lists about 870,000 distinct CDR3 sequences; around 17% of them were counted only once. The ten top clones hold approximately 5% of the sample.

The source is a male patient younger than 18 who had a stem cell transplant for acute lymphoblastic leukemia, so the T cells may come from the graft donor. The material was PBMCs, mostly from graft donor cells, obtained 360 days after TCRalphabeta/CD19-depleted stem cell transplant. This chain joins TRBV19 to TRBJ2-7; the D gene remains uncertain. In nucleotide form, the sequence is TGTGCCAGTAGTATAGCGACACAGTTCTACGAGCAGTACTTC. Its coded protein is CASSIATQFYEQYF.